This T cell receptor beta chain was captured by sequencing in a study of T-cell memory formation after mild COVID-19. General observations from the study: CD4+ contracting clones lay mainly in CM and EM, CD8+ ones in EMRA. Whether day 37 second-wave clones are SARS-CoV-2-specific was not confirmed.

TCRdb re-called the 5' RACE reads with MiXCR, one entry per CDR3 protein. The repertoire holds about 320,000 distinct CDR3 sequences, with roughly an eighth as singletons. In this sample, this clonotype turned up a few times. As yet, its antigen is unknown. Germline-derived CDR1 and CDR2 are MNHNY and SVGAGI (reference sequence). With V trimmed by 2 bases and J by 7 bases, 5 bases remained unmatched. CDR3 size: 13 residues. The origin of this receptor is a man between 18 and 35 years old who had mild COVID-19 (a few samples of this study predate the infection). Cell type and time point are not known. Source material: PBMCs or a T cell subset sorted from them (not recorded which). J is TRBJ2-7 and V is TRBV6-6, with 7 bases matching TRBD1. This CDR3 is CASSYGQAPEQYV. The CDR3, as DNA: TGTGCCAGCAGTTACGGACAGGCCCCGGAGCAGTACGTC.